These 2 T cell receptor beta chains were all obtained from the same sample, sequenced in a study of blood T cell repertoires in COVID-19. The assay was immunoSEQ multiplex PCR, and TCRdb's table has in-frame clones only and misses some. Of 200,000 to 250,000 clones listed, around 80% are singletons. The material sequenced was peripheral blood. The source of these receptors is an older woman with acute or convalescent COVID-19.

The chain carries TRBV30 and TRBJ1-1; 9 bases are a match to TRBD1. V dropped 3 bases and J dropped 0; count of bases not matched to a gene: 8. The CDR3 is 16 residues long. Germline V gene lookup returns CDR1 GTSNPN and CDR2 SVGIG (reference sequence). CDR3 nucleotide sequence: TGTGCCTGGAGCGGGACAGGGCGCGGGGTGAACACTGAAGCTTTCTTT. It is translated as CAWSGTGRGVNTEAFF.

The chain has TRBV3-1 (or the pseudogene TRBV3-2) and TRBJ2-7; TRBD1 agrees at 7 bases. After removal of 5 bases from V and 3 bases from J, the junction contained 4 bases not matched to a gene. The CDR3 covers 13 residues. Germline CDR1 LGHDT, CDR2 YNNKEL (reference sequence). CDR3 DNA sequence: TGTGCCAGCAGCGCCCGGGACAGCTACGAGCAGTACTTC. This encodes CASSARDSYEQYF.